This TCR beta chain was observed in a study of beta chain features in type 1 diabetes. The junction had 9 bases not matched to a gene; V was cut back by 3 bases and J by 3 bases. Germline CDR1 SGHTA, CDR2 FQGNSA. The CDR3 has 17 residues. In this sample, this clone turned up a few times. Expressed TCRB transcripts were sequenced after all isolated RNA was converted to cDNA. Clones were sequenced by immunoSEQ multiplex PCR, and TCRdb holds only the in-frame ones, with some missing. The table lists about 900,000 clones, roughly 17% of them singletons. The receptor was derived from a woman younger than 30 in good health. V gene TRBV7-2 combines with J gene TRBJ2-2, with 8 positions matching TRBD1. Input material: naive CD4+ T cells from blood. The CDR3 loop reads CASSLARQGFYTGELFF. As DNA, the CDR3 is TGTGCCAGCAGCTTGGCCCGACAGGGGTTCTACACCGGGGAGCTGTTTTTT.